This T cell receptor (beta chain) was recovered during a study of graft-versus-host responses after intestinal transplantation. Study context: Each recipient received a multivisceral, liver-intestinal, or isolated intestinal graft. Study outcomes and limitations: Allografts of patients with graft-donor T cell macrochimerism showed high graft-versus-host to host-versus-graft clone ratios. Analysis identified GvH clones in recipient marrow, with some appearing first in ileum or blood. Maximum circulating GvH clone levels tracked with early post-transplant HvG decreases.

With respect to this clone: Antigen unknown.

TCRdb's copy holds only in-frame clones and misses some; the assay was immunoSEQ multiplex PCR. The repertoire has 11,000 or so clones, 60% to 85% of them found once; the top ten carry roughly a third. Trimming pared 5 bases from V and 4 bases from J, leaving 16 bases between. Germline lookup yields CDR1 SGHNT and CDR2 YENEEA. The CDR3 length is 15 residues. This sequence joins TRBV11-3 and TRBJ2-3, with D unclear. The receptor was isolated from a human patient who received an intestinal transplant, so some T cells may come from the graft donor. The source material was PBMCs, sampled around 530 days after intestinal transplant. CDR3 protein: CASSPEPSASDTQYF. The CDR3 DNA reads as TGTGCCAGCAGCCCCGAGCCCTCGGCGTCAGATACGCAGTATTTT.